The 21 T cell receptor beta chains given below trace back to one sample, sequenced in a study of response to subunit inactivated influenza vaccine. TCRdb re-called the RT-PCR reads through MiXCR, storing one row per CDR3 protein. The table shows about 620,000 distinct CDR3 sequences, with 12% occurring only once. Sequences were derived from PBMCs from blood, sampled on the day of vaccination. The receptors were sampled from a man aged 50-60 years who received an inactivated influenza vaccine.

V is TRBV7-9 and J is TRBJ2-3, with D possibly TRBD2 on 6 matching bases. This CDR3 region has 15 residues. V was clipped by 4 bases and J by 0 bases, with 11 bases between them. Germline V gene sequence: CDR1 SEHNR, CDR2 FQNEAQ (reference sequence). The CDR3 protein is CASSSPGVSTDTQYF. CDR3 in DNA: TGTGCCAGCAGCTCCCCGGGAGTGAGCACAGATACGCAGTATTTT.

The chain has TRBV9 and TRBJ2-5; D remains unclear. V dropped 0 bases and J dropped 2 bases, with 8 bases sitting between them. Germline lookup yields CDR1 SGDLS and CDR2 YYNGEE. The CDR3 covers 14 residues. CDR3 bases: TGTGCCAGCAGCGTAGGTACTATTCAAGAGACCCAGTACTTC. Translating it yields CASSVGTIQETQYF.

The rearrangement links TRBV12-3 or TRBV12-4 to TRBJ2-7; D could derive from TRBD1 or TRBD2 (5 bases each). Trimming pared 8 bases from V and 3 bases from J, leaving 17 bases between. The CDR3 is made up of 14 amino acids. The CDR3: CASSSGTSFYEQYF. The CDR3, as DNA: TGTGCCAGCTCCTCCGGGACGAGTTTCTACGAGCAGTACTTC.

V and J are TRBV5-1 and TRBJ1-6; D gene unclear. This CDR3 spans 13 amino acids. Trimming cost V 2 bases and J 10 bases, with 10 bases left between them. Germline V lookup: CDR1 SGHRS, CDR2 YFSETQ. CDR3 sequence (DNA): TGCGCCAGCAGCTTCAGGACGGGCTCACCCCTCCACTTT. Protein product: CASSFRTGSPLHF.

This chain links TRBV27 with TRBJ1-2; 7 bases agree with TRBD1. Germline trimming cut 4 bases from V and 8 bases from J; bases unmatched to any gene: 7. The CDR3 is 13 residues long. Per the germline V gene, CDR1 is MNHEY and CDR2 is SMNVEV (reference sequence). The CDR3 sequence is CASSSQTGWGYTF. CDR3 bases: TGTGCCAGCAGTTCCCAGACAGGGTGGGGCTACACCTTC.

This clonotype was seen more than once but under ten times. This chain links TRBV12-3 or TRBV12-4 with TRBJ2-7, with 7 bases fitting TRBD1. The V gene end was trimmed by 6 bases and the J gene end by 2 bases; junction bases not matched to a gene: 10. The CDR3 extends over 15 amino acids. CDR3 in DNA: TGTGCCAGCAGGAGGACAGGCGGGTTAGCCTACGAGCAGTACTTC. The encoded protein is CASRRTGGLAYEQYF.

This clonotype was recorded at least ten times. V is TRBV4-2 and J is TRBJ2-2; TRBD1 agrees at 8 bases. The CDR3 runs to 15 residues. The trim removed 0 bases at V and 4 bases at J, leaving 1 base unmatched. The germline CDR1 and CDR2 sequences are LGHNA and YNFKEQ. This chain's CDR3 is CASSQDRGRTGELFF. The CDR3 DNA sequence: TGTGCCAGCAGCCAAGACAGGGGGCGCACCGGGGAGCTGTTTTTT.

This clonotype appeared a single time. The chain combines TRBV3-1 with TRBJ2-7; no reliable D call. The CDR3 contains 15 residues. The germline V gene has CDR1 LGHDT and CDR2 YNNKEL (reference sequence). Trimming took off 5 bases at V and 5 bases at J, with 19 bases between the two ends. The CDR3 protein is CASSKQAPFTHEQYF. DNA for the CDR3: TGTGCCAGCAGCAAGCAGGCGCCTTTTACCCACGAGCAGTACTTC.

The genes are TRBV5-1 and TRBJ2-7; D is undetermined. Germline assignment: CDR1 SGHRS and CDR2 YFSETQ. The CDR3 extends over 16 amino acids. Deletions cut 0 bases from V and 0 bases from J, with 13 bases between. The CDR3: CASSLGPVMSSYEQYF. The DNA of the CDR3 is TGCGCCAGCAGCTTGGGGCCGGTTATGAGCTCCTACGAGCAGTACTTC.

This chain links TRBV14 with TRBJ2-5, with D unresolved. Trimming took 0 bases from V and 7 from J, leaving 12 bases between them. The CDR3 is 14 amino acids. In germline, CDR1 is SGHDN, CDR2 FVKESK. The CDR3 sequence is CASSQDRSRATQYF. The CDR3 bases are TGTGCCAGCAGCCAAGATCGGAGCCGGGCGACCCAGTACTTC.

This clonotype was observed a few times. The CDR3 here is CASSLGIYEQFF. In DNA form, the CDR3 reads TGTGCCAGCAGCTTAGGTATCTATGAGCAGTTCTTC. V gene TRBV7-2 combines with J gene TRBJ2-1; D unclear. CDR1 SGHTA and CDR2 FQGNSA come from the germline V gene. V lost 1 base and J lost 8, with 6 bases in between. CDR3 size: 12 residues.

This clonotype was recorded at least ten times. The chain recombines TRBV7-2 with TRBJ2-5; 8 bases map to TRBD2. The CDR3 has 14 residues. Germline V gives CDR1 SGHTA, CDR2 FQGNSA. The V gene end was trimmed by 6 bases and the J gene end by 2 bases; junction bases not matched to a gene: 5. As DNA, the CDR3 is TGTGCCAGCAGGAAGATAGCGGGACAAGAGACCCAGTACTTC. This gives the protein CASRKIAGQETQYF.

This chain uses TRBV16 with TRBJ2-1; D gene unclear. CDR1 and CDR2 (germline): KGHSY, FQNENV. The CDR3 covers 14 residues. Trimming cost V 0 bases and J 9 bases, with 12 bases left between them. CDR3 region: CASSQSRVVGEQFF. The CDR3 region has the DNA TGTGCCAGCAGCCAATCTAGAGTAGTTGGTGAGCAGTTCTTC.

This clonotype has a handful of counts. The chain combines TRBV18 with TRBJ2-5; 8 bases agree with TRBD1. The germline V gene has CDR1 KGHSH and CDR2 LQKENI. This CDR3 region has 15 residues. With 5 bases clipped from V and 2 bases from J, the junction kept 7 bases outside the gene matches. The CDR3 spells CASSIQGAGQETQYF. CDR3 bases: TGTGCCAGCTCAATCCAGGGGGCTGGGCAAGAGACCCAGTACTTC.

In its sample, this clonotype was seen many times. V is TRBV19 and J is TRBJ2-1; 7 bases match TRBD1. This CDR3 spans 14 amino acids. From germline, CDR1 is LNHDA and CDR2 SQIVND (reference sequence). V dropped 3 bases and J dropped 8; count of bases not matched to a gene: 7. The CDR3 spells CASSIRQGSDEQFF. In nucleotides, the CDR3 is TGTGCCAGTAGTATCCGACAGGGTAGCGATGAGCAGTTCTTC.

The V gene is TRBV7-3, the J gene TRBJ2-7; maybe TRBD2 (5 bases). Trimming removed 4 bases at V and 7 bases at J, with 14 bases between. The CDR3 has 13 residues. CDR1 SGHTA and CDR2 FQGTGA come from the germline V gene. The CDR3 DNA reads TGTGCCAGCAGCTCCTCAAATGGCGGGGAGCAGTACTTC. This encodes CASSSSNGGEQYF. The variable domain in full, completed from reference TRBV7-3 and TRBJ2-7, reads GAGVSQTPSNKVTEKGKYVELRCDPISGHTALYWYRQSLGQGPEFLIYFQGTGAADDSGLPNDRFFAVRPEGSVSTLKIQRTERGDSAVYLCASSSSNGGEQYFGPGTRLTVT.

This clonotype occurred many times. CDR3 sequence reads: CASSLGVSDRVNIQYF. In nucleotides, the CDR3 is TGTGCCAGCAGCTTAGGTGTGTCCGATCGGGTAAACATTCAGTACTTC. The chain links TRBV13 to TRBJ2-4; D not resolved. This CDR3 is built from 16 residues. Germline loops: CDR1 PRHDT, CDR2 FYEKMQ (reference sequence). The V end was cut by 0 bases, the J end by 6 bases, with 15 bases between.

The gene calls are TRBV13 and TRBJ2-5, with TRBD1 matching 8 bases. The CDR3 has 15 residues. V shed 5 bases, J shed 5 bases, and the junction held 10 bases outside the gene matches. Germline CDR1 is PRHDT and CDR2 is FYEKMQ (reference sequence). Here the CDR3 reads CASSTRDRRSETQYF. The CDR3 coding sequence is TGTGCCAGCAGCACCCGGGACAGGAGGAGTGAGACCCAGTACTTC.

This clonotype was seen at least ten times. The chain has TRBV11-2 and TRBJ2-3; TRBD2 matches at 15 bases. The V gene's germline CDR1 is SGHAT and CDR2 FQNNGV. V lost 4 bases and J lost 5; bases outside the gene matches: 1. This CDR3 region has 15 residues. CDR3 in amino acids: CASSSGLAGGDTQYF. The CDR3 bases are TGTGCCAGCAGCTCGGGACTAGCGGGGGGAGATACGCAGTATTTT.

This clonotype has more than one count but fewer than ten. This chain joins TRBV9 and TRBJ2-7; D not certain. The germline gives CDR1 SGDLS, CDR2 YYNGEE. With 0 bases removed from V and 3 bases from J, the gap between germline ends came to 13 bases. CDR3 length equals 15 residues. This CDR3 reads CASSVDPRPDYEQYF. Written as DNA, the CDR3 is TGTGCCAGCAGCGTAGATCCCCGGCCAGACTACGAGCAGTACTTC.

This clonotype was found a few times. The chain links TRBV5-1 to TRBJ2-3; perhaps D is TRBD1 or TRBD2 (5 bases each). The V gene lost 4 bases and the J gene lost 1 base, with 16 bases spanning the gap. CDR1 is SGHRS and CDR2 is YFSETQ in the germline V gene. This CDR3 is built from 16 residues. The CDR3 reads CASSPGPSSGTDTQYF. CDR3 in DNA: TGCGCCAGCAGCCCGGGGCCTAGCTCGGGCACAGATACGCAGTATTTT.